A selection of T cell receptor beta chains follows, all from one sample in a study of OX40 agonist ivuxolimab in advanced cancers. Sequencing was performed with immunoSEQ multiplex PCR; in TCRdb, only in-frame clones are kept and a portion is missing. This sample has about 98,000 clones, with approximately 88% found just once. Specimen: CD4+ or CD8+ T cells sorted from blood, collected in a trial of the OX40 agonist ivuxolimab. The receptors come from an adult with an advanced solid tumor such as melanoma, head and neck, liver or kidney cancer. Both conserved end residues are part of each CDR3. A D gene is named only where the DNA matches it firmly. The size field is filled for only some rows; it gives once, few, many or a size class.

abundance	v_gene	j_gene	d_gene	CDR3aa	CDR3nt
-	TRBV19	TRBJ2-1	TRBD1	CASSSRQGSEQFF	TGTGCCAGTAGTAGCCGACAGGGTAGCGAGCAGTTCTTC
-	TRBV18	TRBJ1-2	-	CASSPRLDGYGYTF	TGTGCCAGCTCACCACGGTTGGACGGCTATGGCTACACCTTC
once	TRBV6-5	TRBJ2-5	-	CASLKSGGTQYF	TGTGCCAGCCTGAAATCCGGGGGCACCCAGTACTTC
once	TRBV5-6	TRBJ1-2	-	CASSSTEVYGYTF	TGTGCCAGCAGCTCGACAGAAGTCTATGGCTACACCTTC
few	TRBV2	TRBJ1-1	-	CASSEAPWGTEAFF	TGTGCCAGCAGTGAGGCGCCCTGGGGGACTGAAGCTTTCTTT
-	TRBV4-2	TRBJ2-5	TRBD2	CASSQEGSGGLQETQYF	TGTGCCAGCAGCCAAGAGGGTAGCGGGGGGCTTCAAGAGACCCAGTACTTC
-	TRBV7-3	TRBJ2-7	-	CASSLDRTLGEQYF	TGTGCCAGCAGCTTAGACAGGACGCTCGGGGAGCAGTACTTC
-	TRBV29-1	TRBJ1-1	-	CSVADGQAFF	TGCAGCGTTGCGGACGGCCAAGCTTTCTTT
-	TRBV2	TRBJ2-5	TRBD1	CASLQGAQETQYF	TGTGCCAGTCTGCAGGGGGCTCAAGAGACCCAGTACTTC
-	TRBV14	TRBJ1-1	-	CASSQGEQALAGAEAFF	TGTGCCAGCAGCCAAGGTGAACAGGCGCTTGCAGGCGCTGAAGCTTTCTTT
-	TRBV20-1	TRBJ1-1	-	CSAPLNTEAFF	TGCAGTGCGCCTCTGAACACTGAAGCTTTCTTT
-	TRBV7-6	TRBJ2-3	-	CARVQDQPPLTDTQYF	TGTGCCAGGGTACAGGATCAGCCACCCCTCACAGATACGCAGTATTTT
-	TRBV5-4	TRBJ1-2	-	CASSSKVRRGYTF	TGTGCCAGCAGCTCGAAGGTCAGGCGTGGCTACACCTTC
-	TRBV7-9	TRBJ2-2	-	CASSLRSYTGELFF	TGTGCCAGCAGCTTAAGGAGCTACACCGGGGAGCTGTTTTTT
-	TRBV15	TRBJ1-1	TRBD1	CATSRERGGVAEAFF	TGTGCCACCAGCAGAGAGCGAGGGGGCGTCGCTGAAGCTTTCTTT
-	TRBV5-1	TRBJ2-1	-	CASSLVDEQFF	TGCGCCAGCAGCTTGGTGGATGAGCAGTTCTTC
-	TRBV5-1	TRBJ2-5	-	CASSSGGPETQYF	TGCGCCAGCAGCTCCGGGGGCCCGGAGACCCAGTACTTC
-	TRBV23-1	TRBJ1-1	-	CASSRGAFF	TGCGCCAGCAGTCGGGGCGCTTTCTTT
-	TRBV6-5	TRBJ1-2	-	CASSSDSLGYTF	TGTGCCAGCAGTTCCGACTCGTTGGGCTACACCTTC
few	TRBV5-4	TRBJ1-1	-	CASSSGEFMNTEAFF	TGTGCCAGCAGCTCCGGAGAGTTCATGAACACTGAAGCTTTCTTT
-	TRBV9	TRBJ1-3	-	CASSVGVGSGNTIYF	TGTGCCAGCAGCGTGGGCGTCGGCTCTGGAAACACCATATATTTT
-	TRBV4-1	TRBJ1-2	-	CASSQDPRNNYGYTF	TGCGCCAGCAGCCAAGATCCGCGGAATAACTATGGCTACACCTTC
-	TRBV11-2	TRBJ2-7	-	CASSRGYEQYF	TGTGCCAGCAGCCGGGGCTACGAGCAGTACTTC
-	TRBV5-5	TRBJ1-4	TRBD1	CASSPTGQGPRNEKLFF	TGTGCCAGCAGCCCCACGGGACAGGGACCTAGAAATGAAAAACTGTTTTTT
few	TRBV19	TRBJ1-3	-	CASSPLSSGNTIYF	TGTGCCAGTAGTCCCCTTTCCTCTGGAAACACCATATATTTT
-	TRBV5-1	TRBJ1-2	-	CASSPGIGGANYGYTF	TGCGCCAGCAGCCCTGGGATTGGGGGCGCTAACTATGGCTACACCTTC
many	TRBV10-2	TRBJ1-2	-	CASSEGFYYGYTF	TGCGCCAGCAGTGAAGGTTTTTACTATGGCTACACCTTC
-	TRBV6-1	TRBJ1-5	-	CASSNSNQPQHF	TGTGCCAGCAGTAATAGCAATCAGCCCCAGCATTTT
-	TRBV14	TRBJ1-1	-	CASSQMRHTEAFF	TGTGCCAGCAGCCAAATGAGGCACACTGAAGCTTTCTTT
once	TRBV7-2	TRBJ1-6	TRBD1	CASSLGDRAQAPLHF	TGTGCCAGCAGCTTGGGGGACAGGGCGCAAGCACCCCTCCACTTT
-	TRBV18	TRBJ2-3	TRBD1	CASSPETGIRTDTQYF	TGTGCCAGCTCACCCGAGACAGGGATACGCACAGATACGCAGTATTTT
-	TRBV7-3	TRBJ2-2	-	CASSVGLYSTGELFF	TGTGCCAGCAGCGTGGGGCTATATTCCACCGGGGAGCTGTTTTTT
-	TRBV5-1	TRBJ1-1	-	CASSLNGGSWIEAFF	TGCGCCAGCAGCTTGAACGGGGGAAGCTGGATAGAAGCTTTCTTT
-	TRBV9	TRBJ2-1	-	CASSAQGGGAEQFF	TGTGCCAGCAGCGCCCAGGGTGGGGGGGCCGAGCAGTTCTTC
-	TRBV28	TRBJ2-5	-	CASSSGVRETQYF	TGTGCCAGCAGTTCAGGGGTTCGGGAGACCCAGTACTTC
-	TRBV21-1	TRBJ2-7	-	CASSRVKGASPYEQYF	TGTGCCAGCAGCAGAGTAAAGGGCGCCTCACCCTACGAGCAGTACTTC
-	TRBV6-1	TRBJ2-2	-	CASKRGSLGTGELFF	TGTGCCAGCAAAAGGGGATCTCTGGGCACCGGGGAGCTGTTTTTT
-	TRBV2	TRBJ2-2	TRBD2	CASNGGAGELFF	TGTGCCAGCAATGGGGGGGCCGGGGAGCTGTTTTTT
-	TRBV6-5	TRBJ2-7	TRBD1	CASNQPGGLNEQYF	TGTGCCAGCAACCAGCCAGGGGGTCTTAACGAGCAGTACTTC
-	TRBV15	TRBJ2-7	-	CATSRGGSGLAREQYF	TGTGCCACCAGCAGGGGGGGATCGGGCCTGGCCCGCGAGCAGTACTTC
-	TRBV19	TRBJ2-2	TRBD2	CASSINGGDTGELFF	TGTGCCAGTAGTATAAACGGGGGGGATACCGGGGAGCTGTTTTTT
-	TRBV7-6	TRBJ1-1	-	CASSSSGRFNTEAFF	TGTGCCAGCAGCTCCAGCGGACGGTTTAACACTGAAGCTTTCTTT
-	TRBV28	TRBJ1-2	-	CASSLHGHRTNYGYTF	TGTGCCAGCAGTTTACACGGACACCGGACGAACTATGGCTACACCTTC
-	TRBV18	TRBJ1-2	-	CASSPQGFVSGYTF	TGTGCCAGCTCACCACAGGGATTCGTGTCCGGCTACACCTTC
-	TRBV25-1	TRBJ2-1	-	CASSESVSEQFF	TGTGCCAGCAGTGAGAGCGTCAGTGAGCAGTTCTTC
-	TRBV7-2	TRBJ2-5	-	CASLLQVQETQYF	TGTGCCAGTCTGTTACAGGTCCAAGAGACCCAGTACTTC
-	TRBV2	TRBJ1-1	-	CASKGLNTEAFF	TGTGCCAGCAAGGGGTTGAACACTGAAGCTTTCTTT
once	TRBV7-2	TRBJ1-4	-	CASSFGGVEEKLFF	TGTGCCAGCAGCTTCGGGGGAGTGGAGGAAAAACTGTTTTTT
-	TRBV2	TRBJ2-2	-	CASRRDSTGELFF	TGTGCCAGCAGAAGGGATTCCACCGGGGAGCTGTTTTTT
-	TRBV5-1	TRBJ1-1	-	CASSLVSGSLNTEAFF	TGCGCCAGCAGCTTGGTGTCAGGGTCCTTGAACACTGAAGCTTTCTTT